These 4 T cell receptor beta chains share one sample of origin, sequenced in a study of blood T cell repertoires in COVID-19. Assay used: immunoSEQ multiplex PCR; TCRdb lists only in-frame clones, some missing. The repertoire includes 260,000 or so clones, roughly 87% of them detected once, and approximately 8.8% sits in the top ten. The sample was peripheral blood. The receptors come from a man aged 18 to 29 with active or convalescent COVID-19.

Here the CDR3 reads CSAVGGLTEAFF. The CDR3 DNA reads as TGCAGCGCCGTAGGGGGTTTAACTGAAGCTTTCTTT. V gene TRBV29-1 combines with J gene TRBJ1-1; TRBD1 is a possible D gene (6 bases). The length of the CDR3 is 12 residues. The germline CDR1 and CDR2 sequences are SQVTM and ANQGSEA. The V end lost 7 bases, the J end lost 5 bases, and 14 bases lay between the germline ends.

The chain combines TRBV19 with TRBJ1-1; TRBD1 might be the D (5 bases). CDR1 LNHDA and CDR2 SQIVND come from the germline V gene (reference sequence). The V gene lost 3 bases and the J gene lost 1 base, with 12 bases spanning the gap. CDR3 length: 15 amino acids. As DNA, the CDR3 is TGTGCCAGTAGTATGTCAGGGATGGGGAACACTGAAGCTTTCTTT. Its translation is CASSMSGMGNTEAFF.

The chain employs TRBV7-2 and TRBJ1-5; D gene unclear. The CDR3 runs to 15 residues. Germline CDR1 reads SGHTA; CDR2 reads FQGNSA. V lost 0 bases, J lost 7 bases, and 13 bases lay in between. This CDR3 is CASSLASGSGQPQHF. DNA for the CDR3: TGTGCCAGCAGCTTAGCGTCGGGGTCGGGGCAGCCCCAGCATTTT.

The chain carries TRBV5-1 and TRBJ2-5; D is perhaps TRBD1 (5 bases). The CDR3 is made up of 14 amino acids. V lost 5 bases and J lost 5, with 16 bases in between. Germline values: CDR1 SGHRS, CDR2 YFSETQ. CDR3 DNA: TGCGCCAGCAGTAGGGCCTCAGGGCCTGAGACCCAGTACTTC. Protein product: CASSRASGPETQYF.